This TCR beta chain was captured in a study of cytomegalovirus exposure and HLA in healthy donors. Whole-study context: Early on, a data release was issued that held 80 million or so unique TCRs from HLA-typed donors. Study-level findings and limits: Common viral pathogens seemed, in a later analysis, to connect with several of the most significant clusters. Among donors in an Asian-associated ancestry cluster, a later analysis reportedly found fewer N-insertions than the roughly 650-donor mean.

Germline assignment: CDR1 SGHTA and CDR2 FQGNSA. The CDR3 runs 13 residues. Trimming pared 9 bases from V and 6 bases from J, leaving 17 bases between. On this clone itself: Its antigen remains unknown.

The PCR contained 60 Vbeta and 13 Jbeta primers. In the original processing: There were tens of millions of unique TCR beta chains by a later count, and 8.5 million to 14 million of them were shared. Assay used: immunoSEQ multiplex PCR; TCRdb lists only in-frame clones, some missing. Clonal size and the V and J genes are those of that table, whereas D and trimming came from the DNA. The sample contains more than 80,000 clones, roughly 82% of which appear only once. The chain links TRBV7-2 to TRBJ1-2; tentative D call: TRBD1 (6 bases). The source material was PBMCs. This sequence was found in a male donor in good health and CMV-seropositive. CDR3 region: CASRRGASDGYTF. CDR3 DNA: TGTGCCAGTCGGCGGGGGGCCTCCGATGGCTACACCTTC.